This TCR beta chain was sequenced for a study of a mutant IDH1 vaccine in newly diagnosed glioma. Study in general: Patients received vaccination from 4-6 weeks after radiotherapy alone, or with temozolomide cycles.

Germline V gene sequence: CDR1 SGHVS, CDR2 FQNEAQ. V lost 5 bases, J lost 3 bases, and 7 bases stayed unmatched. The CDR3 covers 14 residues. Here immunoSEQ multiplex PCR was the method, and the copy in TCRdb shows in-frame clones only, minus some. Of 24,000 or so clones listed, almost 85% are singletons. Time point noted: week 47, end of study. Vaccine doses each comprised 300 ug of mutant IDH1 20-mer peptide, with topical imiquimod. Each of the donors came in with new WHO grade 3 or 4 astrocytomas that were IDH1-mutant and ATRX-lost. In its sample, this clone was seen a few times. Its specificity is not known.

This TCR came from a middle-aged man with glioma. This sample comprised PBMCs, obtained from a glioma patient whose treatment included an IDH1 peptide vaccine. V and J are TRBV7-8 and TRBJ2-7; 7 bases line up with TRBD1. CDR3 protein: CASSTVSGGYEQYF. The CDR3 DNA reads TGTGCCAGCAGCACAGTCTCAGGGGGCTACGAGCAGTACTTC.